Below are 25 T cell receptor beta chains sequenced from a single sample in a study of T cells in Graves' hyperthyroidism and ophthalmopathy. TCR beta CDR3 region amplification was performed from RNA transcripts. The HTBI primer set drove a first-round RT-PCR of the TCR CDR3. TCRdb redid the calling of the multiplex PCR reads with MiXCR, one entry per CDR3 protein. The sample holds 530,000 or so distinct CDR3 sequences, roughly a quarter seen once. The sample taken for sequencing was blood. The receptors derive from a woman under 40 with Graves' ophthalmopathy.

There are many counts of this clonotype. The chain's CDR3 is CASSRAGGEETQYF. DNA for the CDR3: TGTGCCAGCAGCCGAGCGGGGGGGGAAGAGACCCAGTACTTC. The V call is TRBV12-3 or TRBV12-4, the J call TRBJ2-5, with TRBD2 matching over 10 bases. The V and J ends lost 6 bases and 3 bases, in that order; junction bases with no gene match: 4. The CDR3 covers 14 residues.

The sample holds a few counts of this clonotype. The chain uses TRBV6-1 and TRBJ2-5, with TRBD2 matching 7 bases. With 6 bases clipped from V and 4 bases from J, the junction kept 8 bases outside the gene matches. Germline values: CDR1 MNHNS, CDR2 SASEGT. The CDR3 length is 14 residues. DNA for the CDR3: TGTGCCAGCAGAATTTCGACTAGCTCAGAGACCCAGTACTTC. Its protein product is CASRISTSSETQYF.

This clonotype was counted ten times or more. The chain has TRBV6-1 and TRBJ1-3; D unresolved. The germline V and J ends were trimmed by 4 bases and 0 bases, with 4 bases remaining between them. Germline V gene sequence: CDR1 MNHNS, CDR2 SASEGT. The CDR3 totals 13 residues. CDR3 nucleotides: TGTGCCAGCAGTGCCTTCTCTGGAAACACCATATATTTT. It translates to CASSAFSGNTIYF.

This clonotype was seen many times. The CDR3 DNA reads TGTGCCAGCAGTTACGAACTAGCGGGGCCAACCCAAGAGACCCAGTACTTC. It specifies CASSYELAGPTQETQYF. The rearrangement joins TRBV6-2 or TRBV6-3 to TRBJ2-5; 10 bases fit TRBD2. Germline V gene data show CDR1 as MNHEY and CDR2 as SVGEGT. J was trimmed by 1 base and V by 2 bases; bases with no gene match: 7. The CDR3 has 17 residues.

The V gene is TRBV11-2, the J gene TRBJ1-1; D not resolved. CDR3 length: 14 residues. The V end was cut by 0 bases, the J end by 9 bases, with 14 bases between. Looked up from germline, CDR1 is SGHAT and CDR2 is FQNNGV. The CDR3 bases are TGTGCCAGCAGCTTAGAAGTCGGCTGGTCTAAAGCTTTCTTT. Protein product: CASSLEVGWSKAFF.

The J gene is TRBJ1-1, the V gene TRBV5-1; 8 nucleotides agree with TRBD1. Looked up from germline, CDR1 is SGHRS and CDR2 is YFSETQ. The trim removed 4 bases at V and 1 base at J, leaving 6 bases unmatched. The CDR3 is made up of 15 amino acids. This CDR3 reads CASSVQGAANTEAFF. In nucleotides, the CDR3 is TGCGCCAGCAGCGTGCAGGGGGCGGCGAACACTGAAGCTTTCTTT.

In its sample, this clonotype was seen a few times. The chain employs TRBV7-6 and TRBJ1-1; D is uncertain. Trimming removed 5 bases at V and 7 bases at J, with 17 bases between. CDR3 length equals 14 residues. Germline V lookup: CDR1 SGHVS, CDR2 FNYEAQ. The CDR3, as DNA: TGTGCCAGCAGCCGGGCGGAGTCCCGGGGTGAAGCTTTCTTT. The encoded protein is CASSRAESRGEAFF.

This clonotype was seen more than once but under ten times. This chain connects TRBV12-3 or TRBV12-4 to TRBJ2-5; D may be TRBD1 or TRBD2 (6 bases each). V was pared by 7 bases and J by 4 bases, with 16 bases between. The CDR3 is 14 residues long. The CDR3 DNA reads as TGTGCCAGCACCCTCTCTGGGGGGCCAGAGACCCAGTACTTC. Translation: CASTLSGGPETQYF.

This clonotype was counted many times. The chain uses TRBV27 and TRBJ1-3; D call uncertain. V shed 6 bases and J shed 1 base, with 13 bases lying between them. The germline V gene encodes CDR1 MNHEY and CDR2 SMNVEV (reference sequence). The CDR3 loop spans 15 amino acids. CDR3 coding DNA: TGTGCCAGCAGACCCGATCATTCATCTGGAAACACCATATATTTT. Amino acid sequence: CASRPDHSSGNTIYF.

V gene TRBV4-1 combines with J gene TRBJ1-5; D gene unclear. V gave up 0 bases and J gave up 0 bases, with 15 bases separating them. Germline CDR1 reads MGHRA; CDR2 reads YSYEKL. The CDR3 has 18 amino acids. The CDR3 DNA is TGCGCCAGCAGCCAAGATTTCCTACGGACGGGTAGCAATCAGCCCCAGCATTTT. As protein: CASSQDFLRTGSNQPQHF.

This sequence joins TRBV12-3 or TRBV12-4 and TRBJ2-5; D is possibly TRBD2 (5 bases). The CDR3 sequence is 12 residues long. V gave up 5 bases and J gave up 4 bases, with 8 bases separating them. The CDR3 region is CASSGSRETQYF. The CDR3 DNA reads TGTGCCAGCAGTGGGAGTAGAGAGACCCAGTACTTC.

In this sample, this clonotype turned up a few times. The gene calls are TRBV27 and TRBJ2-7, with 9 bases fitting TRBD1. V lost 4 bases and J lost 7; bases outside the gene matches: 5. The CDR3 runs 13 residues. CDR1 and CDR2 (germline): MNHEY, SMNVEV (reference sequence). CDR3 amino acids: CASSYRGRGEQYF. CDR3 DNA: TGTGCCAGCAGTTACAGGGGGCGTGGGGAGCAGTACTTC.

This clonotype came up many times. V and J are TRBV4-2 and TRBJ2-6; no clear D. Between the trimmed V and J ends, which lost 3 bases and 4 bases, there was a span of 13 bases. Germline assignment: CDR1 LGHNA and CDR2 YNFKEQ. The CDR3 runs to 16 residues. The CDR3 protein is CASSQEAPTGANVLTF. CDR3 in DNA: TGTGCCAGCAGCCAGGAAGCCCCCACCGGGGCCAACGTCCTGACTTTC.

There are a few counts of this clonotype. The chain is built from TRBV28 and TRBJ1-2; no clear D. The CDR3 spans 13 residues. CDR1 is MDHEN, CDR2 SYDVKM, per germline. The V and J ends lost 6 bases and 2 bases respectively, with 10 bases between them. The CDR3 DNA is TGTGCCAGCAGCATTACAAGAAACTATGGCTACACCTTC. It translates to CASSITRNYGYTF.

The rearrangement joins TRBV27 to TRBJ1-1; D ambiguous. Trimming cost V 7 bases and J 6 bases, with 24 bases left between them. CDR1 is MNHEY, CDR2 SMNVEV, per germline (reference sequence). The CDR3 consists of 16 residues. The CDR3, as DNA: TGTGCCAGCAATGGGAATTTTGGGAGGTCGAATGCTGAAGCTTTCTTT. Protein sequence: CASNGNFGRSNAEAFF.

V and J are TRBV20-1 and TRBJ2-2; 15 nucleotides match TRBD2. Germline V gene data show CDR1 as DFQATT and CDR2 as SNEGSKA (reference sequence). The junction had 5 bases not matched to a gene; V was cut back by 3 bases and J by 6 bases. The CDR3 is 16 residues long. The CDR3 DNA follows: TGCAGTGCTAGCCTCGGACTAGCGGGGGGGTCCGGGGAGCTGTTTTTT. Amino acid sequence: CSASLGLAGGSGELFF.

This clonotype came up many times. This chain uses TRBV6-1 with TRBJ1-2; D not resolved. The CDR3 totals 15 residues. Germline values: CDR1 MNHNS, CDR2 SASEGT. The germline V and J ends were trimmed by 7 bases and 2 bases, with 17 bases remaining between them. The CDR3 sequence: CASTPADISNYGYTF. CDR3 nucleotides: TGTGCCAGCACCCCCGCGGATATTAGCAACTATGGCTACACCTTC.

As concerns this clonotype: Given a much more abundant clone one base away, this may be a read error. The rearrangement joins TRBV7-2 to TRBJ1-5, with TRBD1 matching 7 bases. The CDR3 sequence is 15 residues long. The V gene's germline CDR1 is SGHTA and CDR2 FQGNSA. J gave up 1 base and V 5 bases, and 5 bases lay outside the gene matches. The CDR3 DNA is TGTGCCAGCAGCCTACAGGGGACCAGCAATCAGCCCCAGCATTTT. Translation: CASSLQGTSNQPQHF.

There are a few counts of this clonotype. The germline gene is not matched at one end of the junction; a read error may be the cause. The V gene is TRBV6-1, the J gene TRBJ2-4; no reliable D call. This CDR3 spans 15 amino acids. Germline lookup yields CDR1 MNHNS and CDR2 SASEGT. The CDR3 nucleotides read TGTGCCAGCAGCAAAGTATCGGACGGTGAAAACATTAAGTACTTC. Translated, it gives CASSKVSDGENIKYF.

This clonotype was seen many times. V usage is TRBV28 and J usage is TRBJ2-7, with TRBD1 identical over 9 bases. After removal of 5 bases from V and 3 bases from J, the junction contained 8 bases not matched to a gene. The CDR3 is made up of 15 amino acids. Per the germline V gene, CDR1 is MDHEN and CDR2 is SYDVKM. The DNA for the CDR3 is TGTGCCAGCAGTACCTATCGGGACAGGGACTACGAGCAGTACTTC. Encoded protein: CASSTYRDRDYEQYF.

This clonotype showed up many times. The V and J genes are TRBV20-1 and TRBJ1-1, with a tentative D call TRBD1 (6 bases). Germline CDR1 reads DFQATT; CDR2 reads SNEGSKA (reference sequence). The CDR3 spans 16 residues. Trimming left V 4 bases short and J 7 bases short, with 25 bases between. The CDR3 DNA reads TGCAGTGCTACCACCGGGGGCGCTGGGGTAGTGAATGAAGCTTTCTTT. Protein product: CSATTGGAGVVNEAFF.

The chain uses TRBV4-2 and TRBJ1-3; TRBD1 matches 7 bases. This CDR3 is 17 amino acids long. The J segment lost 0 bases and the V segment lost 4 bases, leaving 9 bases of the junction unmatched. Germline V gene data show CDR1 as LGHNA and CDR2 as YNFKEQ. Here the CDR3 DNA reads TGTGCCAGCAGCCCCAGAGCGGAGGGGGCCTCTGGAAACACCATATATTTT. The encoded protein is CASSPRAEGASGNTIYF.

V usage is TRBV7-2 and J usage is TRBJ1-1; D is perhaps TRBD1 (5 bases). Germline V gene lookup returns CDR1 SGHTA and CDR2 FQGNSA. V shed 5 bases and J shed 7 bases, with 14 bases lying between them. There are 13 residues in the CDR3. The CDR3 protein is CASSPRDGGEAFF. In DNA form, the CDR3 reads TGTGCCAGCAGCCCCAGGGACGGGGGTGAAGCTTTCTTT.

This clonotype was seen more than once but under ten times. The J gene is TRBJ1-1, the V gene TRBV19, with 7 positions matching TRBD1. The CDR3 contains 12 residues. V lost 6 bases to trimming and J lost 7 bases; unmatched junction nucleotides: 5. Germline V gene data show CDR1 as LNHDA and CDR2 as SQIVND (reference sequence). CDR3 sequence (DNA): TGTGCCAGTAGAAGACAGGGAGTTGAAGCTTTCTTT. Protein product: CASRRQGVEAFF.

The CDR3 spells CASSFPSGGYTF. For the CDR3, the DNA is TGTGCCAGCAGTTTCCCCTCAGGGGGCTACACCTTC. The genes are TRBV6-5 and TRBJ1-2, with D possibly TRBD1 on 5 matching bases. V lost 4 bases and J 8 bases, leaving 11 bases between the germline ends. The length of the CDR3 is 12 residues. Germline values: CDR1 MNHEY, CDR2 SVGAGI.